These 17 T cell receptor beta chains were sequenced from one sample in a study of T cell clonality in common variable immunodeficiency. Study conclusions and caveats: In common variable immunodeficiency, TCR beta chains reportedly carried fewer deletions and N-nucleotide insertions.

Assay: immunoSEQ multiplex PCR; the TCRdb copy retains only in-frame clones and omits some. The sample holds 30,000 to 40,000 clones, and no clone turns up only once. No antigen has been identified for these receptors. Source material: peripheral blood mononuclear cells. The source of these receptors is a human donor with common variable immunodeficiency.

This clone was counted between two and nine times. Read data end 3 residues before the CDR3 end; the end is taken from the germline J gene. This chain uses TRBV7-9 with TRBJ1-1; possibly TRBD1 for D (5 bases). Trimming removed 1 base at V and 5 bases at J, with 8 bases between. Germline CDR1 SEHNR, CDR2 FQNEAQ (reference sequence). CDR3 length: 13 residues. CDR3 DNA, as far as it was read: TGTGCCAGCAGCTTAGGCAGGGCAACTGAA. Amino acid sequence: CASSLGRATE. The whole CDR3 is CASSLGRATEAFF.

There are a few counts of this clone. Sequencing ends 3 residues short of the CDR3 end; the germline J gene provides the rest. The chain uses TRBV7-9 and TRBJ2-7; D unresolved. Trimming took off 3 bases at V and 3 bases at J, with 6 bases between the two ends. There are 12 residues in the CDR3. CDR1 is SEHNR, CDR2 FQNEAQ, per germline (reference sequence). CDR3 DNA, as far as it was read: TGTGCCAGCAGCTTGGCCTTCTACGAG. It encodes CASSLAFYE. In full, the CDR3 reads CASSLAFYEQYF.

This clone has more than one count but fewer than ten. The read terminates 3 residues ahead of where the CDR3 ends, so the germline J gene completes it. This rearrangement joins TRBV11-2 to TRBJ2-5, with 11 nucleotides matching TRBD2. Germline-derived CDR1 and CDR2 are SGHAT and FQNNGV. Unmatched junction bases numbered 4, after V lost 0 bases and J lost 7 bases. This CDR3 is built from 15 residues. The part of the CDR3 DNA that was read is TGTGCCAGCAGCTTAGATACTAGCGGGAGTGGGACC. Translating gives CASSLDTSGSGT. The complete CDR3 protein is CASSLDTSGSGTQYF.

A remark on this clone: The read gets to within 3 residues of the CDR3 end, and the germline J gene fills in the rest. The rearrangement links TRBV19 to TRBJ1-5; unclear D gene. CDR1 is LNHDA, CDR2 SQIVND, per germline (reference sequence). The CDR3 has 17 amino acids. V was trimmed by 0 bases and J by 0 bases, leaving 12 bases between them. The covered CDR3 bases are TGTGCCAGTAGTATAGATTGGCGGCGGAATAGCAATCAGCCC. Its protein is CASSIDWRRNSNQP. The complete CDR3 sequence is CASSIDWRRNSNQPQHF. The entire variable domain, with the rest obtained from reference TRBV19 and TRBJ1-5, is as follows: DGGITQSPKYLFRKEGQNVTLSCEQNLNHDAMYWYRQDPGQGLRLIYYSQIVNDFQKGDIAEGYSVSREKKESFPLTVTSAQKNPTAFYLCASSIDWRRNSNQPQHFGDGTRLSIL.

This clone was counted at least ten times. The read terminates 3 residues ahead of where the CDR3 ends, so the germline J gene completes it. The sample carries other DNA sequences with the same CDR3. The chain recombines TRBV6-1 with TRBJ1-5; no clear D gene. Trimming left V 1 base short and J 4 bases short, with 5 bases between. Germline loops: CDR1 MNHNS, CDR2 SASEGT. CDR3 length: 13 amino acids. CDR3 in amino acids: CASSEGRNQPQHF. The covered CDR3 bases are TGTGCCAGCAGTGAAGGAAGGAATCAGCCC.

In its sample, this clone was seen many times. Read coverage stops 3 residues before the CDR3 terminus; the germline J gene supplies the remainder. V gene TRBV6-2 or TRBV6-3 combines with J gene TRBJ2-1; 11 nucleotides match TRBD2. With 8 bases clipped from V and 8 bases from J, the junction kept 11 bases outside the gene matches. The CDR3 runs 15 residues. The germline CDR1 and CDR2 sequences are MNHEY and SVGEGT. CDR3 bases read: TGTGCCAGCGGAGTAGCGGGAGGGCCTTTTTATGAG. Residues: CASGVAGGPFYE. The complete CDR3 reads CASGVAGGPFYEQFF.

This clone was counted between two and nine times. Read sequence stops 3 residues before the CDR3 end, and the germline J gene provides the missing end. This chain links TRBV19 with TRBJ1-2; 9 bases are a match to TRBD1. Germline CDR1 is LNHDA and CDR2 is SQIVND (reference sequence). This CDR3 spans 13 amino acids. This CDR3 reads CASSIWTGEGYTF. The DNA read from the CDR3 is TGTGCCAGTAGTATTTGGACAGGGGAAGGC.

Comment on this clone: The CDR3 end is not reached by the read, which stops 3 residues before it; the germline J gene fills it in. J is TRBJ1-5 and V is TRBV19; the match to TRBD1 covers 8 bases. V lost 5 bases and J lost 0; bases outside the gene matches: 12. CDR3 length equals 18 residues. The germline V gene encodes CDR1 LNHDA and CDR2 SQIVND (reference sequence). CDR3 bases read: TGTGCCAGTAGTCCTTGGCAGGGGGCCCTGTATAGCAATCAGCCC. Translating it yields CASSPWQGALYSNQP. The full CDR3 protein reads CASSPWQGALYSNQPQHF.

Comment on this clone: The CDR3 extends 3 residues past the end of the read, so its final part is completed from the germline J gene. The chain combines TRBV2 with TRBJ2-1, with 9 positions matching TRBD2. The CDR3 spans 15 residues. With 6 bases clipped from V and 7 bases from J, the junction kept 10 bases outside the gene matches. Germline V gives CDR1 SNHLY, CDR2 FYNNEI. CDR3 bases read: TGTGCCAGCAGCGCCGGGAGCGGGAGGCAAAATGAG. Translation: CASSAGSGRQNE. The whole CDR3 sequence reads CASSAGSGRQNEQFF.

This clone was seen many times. The read ends 3 residues early relative to the CDR3; the germline J gene fills the gap. V gene TRBV20-1 combines with J gene TRBJ2-4; possibly TRBD2 for D (5 bases). CDR1 is DFQATT and CDR2 is SNEGSKA in the germline V gene (reference sequence). The CDR3 totals 10 residues. CDR3: CSAPAAAQYF. The CDR3 DNA, read in part, is TGCAGTGCTCCCGCAGCGGCT.

In regard to this clone: The read finishes 3 residues shy of the CDR3 end, and the germline J gene is used to complete it. The V gene is TRBV6-4, the J gene TRBJ2-3; TRBD2 agrees at 7 bases. Germline assignment: CDR1 MRHNA and CDR2 SNTAGT. The CDR3 runs to 14 residues. V was pared by 5 bases and J by 2 bases, with 4 bases of the junction left unmatched. Partial CDR3 DNA: TGTGCCAGCAGTTCTAGCGGACACACAGATACG. Protein product: CASSSSGHTDT. In full, the CDR3 is CASSSSGHTDTQYF.

About this clone itself: The DNA ends 3 residues before the CDR3 does, and the rest of the CDR3 is filled in from the germline J gene. V and J are TRBV7-8 and TRBJ2-4; 7 nucleotides agree with TRBD1. Trimming removed 0 bases from V and 4 bases from J; junction bases left unmatched: 6. The CDR3 runs 16 residues. Germline CDR1 and CDR2: SGHVS and FQNEAQ. CDR3 DNA (partial): TGTGCCAGCAGCTTAGCGAGGTGGGACAGAAAAAACATT. Protein: CASSLARWDRKNI. The full CDR3 protein is CASSLARWDRKNIQYF. Full variable domain (outside the CDR3, taken from reference TRBV7-8 and TRBJ2-4): GAGVSQSPRYKVAKRGQDVALRCDPISGHVSLFWYQQALGQGPEFLTYFQNEAQLDKSGLPSDRFFAERPEGSVSTLKIQRTQQEDSAVYLCASSLARWDRKNIQYFGAGTRLSVL.

Remarks on this clone: Sequencing ends 3 residues short of the CDR3 end; the germline J gene provides the rest. The J gene is TRBJ1-4, the V gene TRBV11-3; weak D call: TRBD1 (6 bases). Deletions cut 3 bases from V and 8 bases from J, with 10 bases between. CDR3 length equals 13 residues. CDR1 and CDR2 from the germline V gene are SGHNT and YENEEA. CDR3 DNA (partial): TGTGCCAGCAGCTTCGCTGGGGGCGAAAAA. Translating it yields CASSFAGGEK. In full, the CDR3 is CASSFAGGEKLFF.

Comment on this clone: From the germline J gene comes the end of the CDR3, since the read stops 3 residues before it. J is TRBJ1-1 and V is TRBV30; no firm D call. The CDR3 is 14 amino acids. V lost 0 bases and J 4 bases, leaving 12 bases between the germline ends. CDR1 and CDR2 (germline): GTSNPN, SVGIG (reference sequence). The CDR3 sequence is CAWSVDLTGTEAFF. The CDR3 DNA, read in part, is TGTGCCTGGAGTGTGGACTTAACGGGCACTGAA.

Points on this clone: Read coverage stops 3 residues before the CDR3 terminus; the germline J gene supplies the remainder. This sequence joins TRBV29-1 and TRBJ1-5; D is unresolved. Trimming shortened V by 0 bases and J by 6 bases, and 12 bases separated the two germline ends. The germline CDR1 and CDR2 sequences are SQVTM and ANQGSEA. CDR3 length equals 14 residues. CDR3 loop: CSVEEGLGGQPQHF. Incomplete CDR3 DNA: TGCAGCGTTGAAGAGGGCCTTGGAGGTCAGCCC.

This clone was counted many times. The read ends 3 residues before the CDR3 terminus; that terminus is restored from the germline J gene. The chain has TRBV30 and TRBJ2-7; D is ambiguous. This CDR3 has 12 residues. Germline lookup yields CDR1 GTSNPN and CDR2 SVGIG (reference sequence). V shed 0 bases and J shed 5 bases, with 8 bases lying between them. CDR3: CAWSVLFHEQYF. The part of the CDR3 DNA that was read is TGTGCCTGGAGTGTACTTTTCCACGAG.

The sample holds a few counts of this clone. The read comes to an end 3 residues before the CDR3 does, leaving the germline J gene to fill in the end. The rearrangement joins TRBV11-2 to TRBJ2-1, with 9 bases that match TRBD2. This CDR3 has 14 residues. Germline trimming cut 4 bases from V and 7 bases from J; bases unmatched to any gene: 5. The germline CDR1 and CDR2 sequences are SGHAT and FQNNGV. The CDR3 region is CASSSGTSRNEQFF. The part of the CDR3 DNA that was read is TGTGCCAGCAGCTCCGGGACTAGCCGGAATGAG.